This T cell receptor (beta chain) came from a study of blood T cell repertoires in COVID-19. Background on the study: Sample material is recorded as cDNA or gDNA derived from T cells, B-cell-depleted T cells, or PBMCs.

The CDR3 runs to 18 residues. CDR1 and CDR2 (germline): MGHRA, YSYEKL. The V end lost 2 bases, the J end lost 2 bases, and 21 bases lay between the germline ends. Participant age was roughly 18 to 90 years, and participants resided in fewer than 30 US areas. Measured with immunoSEQ multiplex PCR; TCRdb has only the in-frame clones, and not every one. The sample lists some 170,000 clones, roughly 87% occurring once. The chain joins TRBV4-1 to TRBJ1-2; D perhaps matches TRBD1 (6 bases). This TCR came from a human donor with acute COVID-19. The donor label of this sample is uncertain. The source material was PBMCs or T cells enriched from blood (not recorded which). CDR3 sequence (DNA): TGCGCCAGCAGCCAATCCCGGGGGCGGGGGGACCGAAACTATGGCTACACCTTC. It translates to CASSQSRGRGDRNYGYTF.